The clone carrying this TCR beta chain was detected ten times or more. These data are taken from a study of Graves' ophthalmopathy and Graves' hyperthyroidism. Germline values: CDR1 SQVTM, CDR2 ANQGSEA. CDR3 length: 13 residues. The TCR beta CDR3 regions underwent amplification from RNA transcripts. After a first-round RT-PCR with HTBI primers, a second-round multiplex PCR was run. TCRdb called the multiplex PCR reads again in MiXCR, with one record for every CDR3 protein. The table has hundreds of thousands of distinct CDR3 sequences, about 20% seen once; the top ten hold 7.1%. This sequence joins TRBV29-1 and TRBJ1-1; 7 positions agree with TRBD1. This sequence originates from a woman aged 18-35 years with stable Graves' hyperthyroidism. Some clones in this sample may be carry-over from other donors' samples. The source material was peripheral blood. The CDR3 sequence: CSQSQGVNTEAFF. CDR3 bases: TGCAGTCAATCCCAGGGGGTGAACACTGAAGCTTTCTTT. The full variable domain, in which reference TRBV29-1 and TRBJ1-1 provide the parts outside the CDR3, is SAVISQKPSRDICQRGTSLTIQCQVDSQVTMMFWYRQQPGQSLTLIATANQGSEATYESGFVIDKFPISRPNLTFSTLTVSNMSPEDSSIYLCSQSQGVNTEAFFGQGTRLTVV.